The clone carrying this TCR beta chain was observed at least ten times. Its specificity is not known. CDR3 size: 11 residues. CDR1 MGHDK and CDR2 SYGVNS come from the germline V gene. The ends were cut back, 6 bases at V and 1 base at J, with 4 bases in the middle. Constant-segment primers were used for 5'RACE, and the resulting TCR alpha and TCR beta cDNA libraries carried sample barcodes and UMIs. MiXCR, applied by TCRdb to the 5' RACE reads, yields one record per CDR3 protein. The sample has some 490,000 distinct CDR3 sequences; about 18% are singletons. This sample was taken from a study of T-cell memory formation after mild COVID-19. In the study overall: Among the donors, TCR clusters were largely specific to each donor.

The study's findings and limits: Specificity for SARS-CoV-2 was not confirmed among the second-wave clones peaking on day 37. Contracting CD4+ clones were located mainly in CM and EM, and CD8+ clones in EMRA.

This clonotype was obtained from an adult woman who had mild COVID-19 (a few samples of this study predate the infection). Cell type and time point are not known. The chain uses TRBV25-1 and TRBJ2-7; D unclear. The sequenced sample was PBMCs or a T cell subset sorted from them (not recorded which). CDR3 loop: CASRGSYEQYF. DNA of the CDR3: TGTGCCAGCAGGGGGTCCTACGAGCAGTACTTC.